This T cell receptor (beta chain) was identified during a study of cytomegalovirus exposure and HLA in healthy donors. Regarding the study as a whole: Within the 130 or so validation repertoires, first-cohort TCR clusters tended to co-occur, according to a later analysis.

Comments on this clone: Its specificity is unknown.

The CDR3 has 14 amino acids. With V trimmed by 5 bases and J by 5 bases, 5 bases remained unmatched. Germline V gives CDR1 MDHEN, CDR2 SYDVKM. The protocol was immunoSEQ multiplex PCR, while the TCRdb copy is restricted to in-frame clones and leaves out a portion. The sample holds 150,000 to 200,000 clones, around nine tenths seen once. The receptor was isolated from a woman aged 18-29 years in good health and CMV-seropositive. The rearrangement links TRBV28 to TRBJ2-7; 11 nucleotides agree with TRBD1. The source material was PBMCs. The CDR3 DNA sequence: TGTGCCAGCAGTCCCAGGACAGGGGGCAACGAGCAGTACTTC. This gives the protein CASSPRTGGNEQYF.